What follows are 21 T cell receptor beta chains derived from one specimen sequenced in a study of T cell changes during pregnancy in multiple sclerosis. Sequencing used immunoSEQ multiplex PCR; TCRdb keeps in-frame clones, though not all of them. The sample comprises approximately 31,000 clones, 85% to 95% of which are singletons, and around 0.41% rests with the top ten. The sequences come from CD4+ T cells from peripheral blood mononuclear cells, collected in the second trimester of pregnancy. The receptors originated from a female donor with multiple sclerosis, enrolled in a pregnancy study.

The chain combines TRBV6-5 with TRBJ2-1; weak D call: TRBD1 (5 bases). The germline CDR1 and CDR2 sequences are MNHEY and SVGAGI. This CDR3 spans 15 amino acids. V dropped 6 bases and J dropped 0 bases, with 12 bases sitting between them. The CDR3 nucleotides read TGTGCCAGCAGCCGTCAGGGTAGCTCCTACAATGAGCAGTTCTTC. Translating it yields CASSRQGSSYNEQFF.

The genes are TRBV19 and TRBJ1-1, with 12 bases identical to TRBD1. Per the germline V gene, CDR1 is LNHDA and CDR2 is SQIVND (reference sequence). Trimming at V came to 4 bases and at J to 5 bases, leaving 8 bases not matched to a gene. This CDR3 spans 16 amino acids. The CDR3 region is CASSSGTGGWVTEAFF. CDR3 in DNA: TGTGCCAGTAGTAGCGGGACAGGGGGCTGGGTGACTGAAGCTTTCTTT.

The CDR3 loop reads CASSELSRSYEQYF. CDR3 DNA sequence: TGTGCCAGCAGTGAACTTTCCCGGAGCTACGAGCAGTACTTC. This chain connects TRBV6-1 to TRBJ2-7; the D is unclear. The CDR3 length is 14 residues. Trimming stripped 2 bases from V and 3 bases from J, with 11 bases between. Looked up from germline, CDR1 is MNHNS and CDR2 is SASEGT.

CDR3 sequence reads: CASSRTGVNTEAFF. The CDR3 DNA is TGCGCCAGCAGCCGGACAGGGGTGAACACTGAAGCTTTCTTT. The chain uses TRBV10-2 and TRBJ1-1; the match to TRBD1 covers 9 bases. This CDR3 comprises 14 residues. Germline assignment: CDR1 WSHSY and CDR2 SAAADI. The junction had 2 bases not matched to a gene; V was cut back by 6 bases and J by 0 bases.

V is TRBV5-1 and J is TRBJ2-5; tentatively, D is TRBD1 (8 bases). CDR1 and CDR2 from the germline V gene are SGHRS and YFSETQ. Trimming pared 7 bases from V and 2 bases from J, leaving 15 bases between. CDR3 length: 14 residues. The CDR3 DNA reads TGCGCCAGCGCGAAGCGGGACAGGCAAGAGACCCAGTACTTC. Its protein is CASAKRDRQETQYF.

The CDR3 region has the DNA TGTGCCAGCAGAGACAGGGGTTGGGGCACTGAAGCTTTCTTT. As protein: CASRDRGWGTEAFF. The chain employs TRBV6-6 and TRBJ1-1; 8 nucleotides align to TRBD1. Germline V lookup: CDR1 MNHNY, CDR2 SVGAGI (reference sequence). Losses at the gene ends were 6 bases for V and 4 bases for J; bases not matched to a gene: 7. The CDR3 is 14 amino acids.

V gene TRBV18 combines with J gene TRBJ2-1, with 8 bases identical to TRBD2. The J segment lost 9 bases and the V segment lost 8 bases, leaving 15 bases of the junction unmatched. There are 15 residues in the CDR3. Per the germline V gene, CDR1 is KGHSH and CDR2 is LQKENI. This CDR3 reads CASHLSGRGMFEQFF. Written as DNA, the CDR3 is TGTGCCAGCCACCTTTCCGGGAGGGGAATGTTTGAGCAGTTCTTC.

V gene TRBV7-6 combines with J gene TRBJ2-1; TRBD2 aligns across 11 bases. The germline V gene has CDR1 SGHVS and CDR2 FNYEAQ. CDR3 length equals 15 residues. V shed 7 bases, J shed 6 bases, and the junction held 8 bases outside the gene matches. This chain's CDR3 is CASTLLAGALNEQFF. DNA of the CDR3: TGTGCCAGCACCCTACTAGCGGGAGCGCTCAATGAGCAGTTCTTC.

This rearrangement joins TRBV18 to TRBJ2-7; possibly TRBD1 for D (5 bases). This CDR3 is built from 16 residues. CDR1 is KGHSH, CDR2 LQKENI, per germline. The germline V and J ends were trimmed by 5 bases and 0 bases, with 17 bases remaining between them. The CDR3 bases are TGTGCCAGCTCAATCACCCGGCAGGGCAGCTCCTACGAGCAGTACTTC. Protein: CASSITRQGSSYEQYF.

The chain combines TRBV30 with TRBJ2-1; tentatively, D is TRBD1 (6 bases). CDR1 and CDR2 from the germline V gene are GTSNPN and SVGIG (reference sequence). Trimming took off 5 bases at V and 6 bases at J, with 8 bases between the two ends. This CDR3 comprises 11 residues. DNA for the CDR3: TGTGCCTGGGCAGGGGTCAATGAGCAGTTCTTC. Its protein is CAWAGVNEQFF.

The chain joins TRBV6-5 to TRBJ1-6; the match to TRBD1 covers 7 bases. Trimming at V came to 0 bases and at J to 10 bases, leaving 3 bases not matched to a gene. The CDR3 has 14 residues. Per germline, CDR1 MNHEY and CDR2 SVGAGI. The CDR3 DNA sequence: TGTGCCAGCAGTTACTCGGGACAGCACTCACCCCTCCACTTT. Its translation is CASSYSGQHSPLHF.

The chain joins TRBV29-1 to TRBJ2-1; TRBD1 matches at 11 bases. The CDR3 extends over 14 amino acids. J was trimmed by 4 bases and V by 5 bases; bases with no gene match: 4. Per germline, CDR1 SQVTM and CDR2 ANQGSEA. In DNA, the CDR3 is TGCAGCGTTCGGGGGGACAGGGGGTACAATGAGCAGTTCTTC. Translating it yields CSVRGDRGYNEQFF.

This chain joins TRBV30 and TRBJ1-2, with D perhaps matching TRBD1 (6 bases). This CDR3 region has 15 residues. The V end lost 2 bases, the J end lost 3 bases, and 16 bases lay between the germline ends. In germline, CDR1 is GTSNPN, CDR2 SVGIG (reference sequence). CDR3 in DNA: TGTGCCTGGAGTTTCGGGGGGCGCGTAGACTATGGCTACACCTTC. It is translated as CAWSFGGRVDYGYTF.

The chain is built from TRBV5-1 and TRBJ2-3; D possibly corresponds to TRBD2 (6 bases). Per germline, CDR1 SGHRS and CDR2 YFSETQ. The CDR3 is made up of 15 amino acids. Trimming stripped 2 bases from V and 0 bases from J, with 10 bases between. The CDR3 loop is CASSFGGASTDTQYF. The DNA of the CDR3 is TGCGCCAGCAGCTTCGGCGGGGCTAGCACAGATACGCAGTATTTT. Supplemented by reference TRBV5-1 and TRBJ2-3, the full variable domain reads KAGVTQTPRYLIKTRGQQVTLSCSPISGHRSVSWYQQTPGQGLQFLFEYFSETQRNKGNFPGRFSGRQFSNSRSEMNVSTLELGDSALYLCASSFGGASTDTQYFGPGTRLTVL.

The chain couples TRBV20-1 to TRBJ1-1; the D is unclear. The CDR3 totals 10 residues. Germline V gene lookup returns CDR1 DFQATT and CDR2 SNEGSKA (reference sequence). V was pared by 5 bases and J by 6 bases, with 7 bases between. The CDR3 nucleotides read TGCAGTGCTCAGATATCTGAAGCTTTCTTT. Translating gives CSAQISEAFF.

This chain's CDR3 is CAISERTAYGYTF. The CDR3 DNA sequence: TGTGCCATCAGTGAGCGGACAGCCTATGGCTACACCTTC. The gene calls are TRBV10-3 and TRBJ1-2; possibly TRBD1 for D (6 bases). The V and J ends lost 2 bases and 4 bases respectively, with 8 bases between them. The CDR3 has 13 amino acids. Germline-derived CDR1 and CDR2 are ENHRY and SYGVKD.

This rearrangement joins TRBV30 to TRBJ1-2, with 7 bases fitting TRBD1. Trimming took 5 bases from V and 5 from J; bases not matched to a gene: 11. The V gene's germline CDR1 is GTSNPN and CDR2 SVGIG (reference sequence). The CDR3 is 14 residues long. CDR3 DNA sequence: TGTGCCTGGTTCCCGCGGGGACAGACTTATGGCTACACCTTC. Its protein product is CAWFPRGQTYGYTF.

The chain uses TRBV29-1 and TRBJ2-3; 7 nucleotides agree with TRBD2. Germline lookup yields CDR1 SQVTM and CDR2 ANQGSEA. Unmatched junction bases numbered 4, after V lost 1 base and J lost 0 bases. The CDR3 is made up of 15 amino acids. The CDR3 DNA follows: TGCAGCGTTGAAGTAGCGGGCGGTAGCACAGATACGCAGTATTTT. This sequence encodes CSVEVAGGSTDTQYF.

The J gene is TRBJ1-2, the V gene TRBV28; D gene ambiguous. Germline CDR1 and CDR2: MDHEN and SYDVKM. With 2 bases removed from V and 4 bases from J, the gap between germline ends came to 14 bases. There are 15 residues in the CDR3. The CDR3, as DNA: TGTGCCAGCAGTTTAAACGGAAGACTGTCCTATGGCTACACCTTC. Protein: CASSLNGRLSYGYTF.

The V and J genes are TRBV18 and TRBJ2-3; maybe TRBD1 (5 bases). Trimming shortened V by 3 bases and J by 4 bases, and 11 bases separated the two germline ends. Germline assignment: CDR1 KGHSH and CDR2 LQKENI. The CDR3 is made up of 14 amino acids. The CDR3: CASSPGQGPDTQYF. Here the CDR3 DNA reads TGTGCCAGCTCACCGGGCCAGGGCCCAGATACGCAGTATTTT.

The chain combines TRBV5-1 with TRBJ2-3; 9 bases are shared with TRBD1. CDR1 is SGHRS and CDR2 is YFSETQ in the germline V gene. CDR3 length: 15 amino acids. After removal of 4 bases from V and 4 bases from J, the junction contained 7 bases not matched to a gene. In nucleotides, the CDR3 is TGCGCCAGCAGCCTGGGGGACAGGGTAGCAGATACGCAGTATTTT. Residues: CASSLGDRVADTQYF. Variable domain in full (rest from reference TRBV5-1 and TRBJ2-3): KAGVTQTPRYLIKTRGQQVTLSCSPISGHRSVSWYQQTPGQGLQFLFEYFSETQRNKGNFPGRFSGRQFSNSRSEMNVSTLELGDSALYLCASSLGDRVADTQYFGPGTRLTVL.